The 27 T cell receptor beta chains below come from one sample, sequenced in a study of blood T cell repertoires in COVID-19. Profiling relied on immunoSEQ multiplex PCR, and the TCRdb table lists in-frame clones only, not all of them. In the table there are 80,000 to 100,000 clones, approximately 81% of which are singletons. The sequenced sample consisted of peripheral blood. These receptors were taken from a man in his sixties with acute or convalescent COVID-19.

The chain links TRBV11-2 to TRBJ2-1; no firm D call. The CDR3 has 13 residues. The germline V gene encodes CDR1 SGHAT and CDR2 FQNNGV. V was clipped by 0 bases and J by 12 bases, with 12 bases between them. The CDR3 DNA is TGTGCCAGCAGCTTAGACAGACGGCCAGGGCAGTTCTTC. Its protein is CASSLDRRPGQFF.

The chain joins TRBV6-5 to TRBJ2-1; D possibly corresponds to TRBD2 (6 bases). CDR3 size: 15 residues. From germline, CDR1 is MNHEY and CDR2 SVGAGI. Trimming took off 7 bases at V and 0 bases at J, with 13 bases between the two ends. CDR3 sequence (DNA): TGTGCCAGCACGGGACTGAGGAGCTCCTACAATGAGCAGTTCTTC. Translating it yields CASTGLRSSYNEQFF.

This clone occurred a few times. V usage is TRBV7-2 and J usage is TRBJ1-2; weak D call: TRBD1 (5 bases). V lost 4 bases and J 3 bases, leaving 9 bases between the germline ends. Germline V gives CDR1 SGHTA, CDR2 FQGNSA. The CDR3 length is 13 residues. CDR3 sequence (DNA): TGTGCCAGCAGCTCTCAGGGTGACTATGGCTACACCTTC. It translates to CASSSQGDYGYTF.

The table lists this clone with a few counts. The chain carries TRBV28 and TRBJ2-2, with D maybe TRBD1 (6 bases). V was pared by 6 bases and J by 5 bases, with 16 bases between. Germline loops: CDR1 MDHEN, CDR2 SYDVKM. The CDR3 runs to 15 residues. CDR3 region: CASRSGNRVTGELFF. The DNA of the CDR3 is TGTGCCAGCAGATCTGGTAACAGGGTGACCGGGGAGCTGTTTTTT. Drawing the rest from reference TRBV28 and TRBJ2-2, the complete variable domain is DVKVTQSSRYLVKRTGEKVFLECVQDMDHENMFWYRQDPGLGLRLIYFSYDVKMKEKGDIPEGYSVSREKKERFSLILESASTNQTSMYLCASRSGNRVTGELFFGEGSRLTVL.

V is TRBV4-3 and J is TRBJ1-2; TRBD1 agrees at 9 bases. Germline trimming cut 4 bases from V and 3 bases from J; bases unmatched to any gene: 12. Germline CDR1 reads LGHNA; CDR2 reads YSLEER. CDR3 length: 17 amino acids. The CDR3 sequence: CASSPGQGFDVDYGYTF. CDR3 DNA sequence: TGCGCCAGCAGCCCAGGACAGGGGTTTGATGTTGACTATGGCTACACCTTC.

The rearrangement joins TRBV19 to TRBJ2-5; 7 bases align to TRBD2. V shed 7 bases and J 2 bases; nucleotides not matched to a gene: 7. The CDR3 has 14 amino acids. CDR1 is LNHDA and CDR2 is SQIVND in the germline V gene (reference sequence). The CDR3 sequence: CASKRSGKQETQYF. CDR3 nucleotide sequence: TGTGCCAGTAAACGAAGCGGGAAACAAGAGACCCAGTACTTC.

This clone was detected a few times. The rearrangement links TRBV11-3 to TRBJ2-7, with D possibly TRBD2 on 6 matching bases. CDR1 and CDR2 from the germline V gene are SGHNT and YENEEA. The germline V and J ends were trimmed by 0 bases and 6 bases, with 21 bases remaining between them. The CDR3 has 17 amino acids. The CDR3 DNA reads as TGTGCCAGCAGCTTAGAGTCTAGTGGGGCGGGAACCTCCGAGCAGTACTTC. Its protein product is CASSLESSGAGTSEQYF. The full variable domain, its missing parts supplied by reference TRBV11-3 and TRBJ2-7, is EAGVVQSPRYKIIEKKQPVAFWCNPISGHNTLYWYLQNLGQGPELLIRYENEEAVDDSQLPKDRFSAERLKGVDSTLKIQPAELGDSAVYLCASSLESSGAGTSEQYFGPGTRLTVT.

The CDR3 protein is CASSLVTGGKNEQFF. CDR3 DNA sequence: TGTGCCAGCAGCTTAGTGACAGGGGGCAAGAATGAGCAGTTCTTC. The chain combines TRBV7-3 with TRBJ2-1, with 10 bases matching TRBD1. Per germline, CDR1 SGHTA and CDR2 FQGTGA. The CDR3 loop spans 15 amino acids. Trimming at V came to 2 bases and at J to 7 bases, leaving 5 bases not matched to a gene. Together with reference TRBV7-3 and TRBJ2-1, the CDR3 gives the full variable domain: GAGVSQTPSNKVTEKGKYVELRCDPISGHTALYWYRQSLGQGPEFLIYFQGTGAADDSGLPNDRFFAVRPEGSVSTLKIQRTERGDSAVYLCASSLVTGGKNEQFFGPGTRLTVL.

The CDR3 DNA reads TGTGCCAGCAGTGATGCACAGGGAAGGAGGATAGGAGAGCAGTACTTC. As protein: CASSDAQGRRIGEQYF. The rearrangement joins TRBV25-1 to TRBJ2-7, with D tentatively TRBD1 (6 bases). Germline V lookup: CDR1 MGHDK, CDR2 SYGVNS. This CDR3 contains 16 residues. V gave up 3 bases and J gave up 7 bases, with 22 bases separating them.

This chain uses TRBV5-6 with TRBJ2-7; D is unresolved. V gave up 3 bases and J gave up 2 bases, with 9 bases separating them. The CDR3 has 13 amino acids. Germline assignment: CDR1 SGHDT and CDR2 YYEEEE. CDR3 nucleotide sequence: TGTGCCAGCAGCTCACAACAGACCTACGAGCAGTACTTC. Protein product: CASSSQQTYEQYF.

The chain has TRBV27 and TRBJ2-2, with a possible D match to TRBD1 (6 bases). CDR1 MNHEY and CDR2 SMNVEV come from the germline V gene (reference sequence). The V end was cut by 6 bases, the J end by 4 bases, with 12 bases between. CDR3 length equals 14 residues. The CDR3 spells CASRRTVPTGELFF. The CDR3 nucleotides read TGTGCCAGCAGAAGGACAGTTCCCACCGGGGAGCTGTTTTTT.

The chain carries TRBV18 and TRBJ2-7; D is unresolved. Germline values: CDR1 KGHSH, CDR2 LQKENI. The ends were cut back, 4 bases at V and 0 bases at J, with 7 bases in the middle. The CDR3 spans 13 residues. The DNA for the CDR3 is TGTGCCAGCTCACTTCAGTTCTCCTACGAGCAGTACTTC. The encoded protein is CASSLQFSYEQYF.

The chain carries TRBV4-1 and TRBJ2-1, with a tentative D call TRBD2 (6 bases). Trimming shortened V by 0 bases and J by 2 bases, and 14 bases separated the two germline ends. The CDR3 has 17 residues. Per the germline V gene, CDR1 is MGHRA and CDR2 is YSYEKL. The CDR3: CASSQEGMGGTYNEQFF. CDR3 DNA sequence: TGCGCCAGCAGCCAAGAGGGGATGGGCGGGACCTACAATGAGCAGTTCTTC.

The CDR3 region has the DNA TGTGCCAGTAGTGGGACTAGCGGGAGAAAGGGTGACACCGGGGAGCTGTTTTTT. This codes for CASSGTSGRKGDTGELFF. V usage is TRBV19 and J usage is TRBJ2-2, with TRBD2 matching over 14 bases. The germline CDR1 and CDR2 sequences are LNHDA and SQIVND (reference sequence). The CDR3 sequence is 18 residues long. V was clipped by 5 bases and J by 3 bases; unmatched bases: 8.

By share, this clone ranks as medium-sized. The rearrangement links TRBV27 to TRBJ1-6; D is ambiguous. CDR3 length: 17 residues. V was shortened by 5 bases and J by 13 bases, with 27 bases between the two germline ends. The V gene's germline CDR1 is MNHEY and CDR2 SMNVEV (reference sequence). CDR3 loop: CASSLIPRGFTVWPLHF. The CDR3 coding sequence is TGTGCCAGCAGTCTAATTCCCCGCGGGTTCACGGTCTGGCCCCTCCACTTT.

The V call is TRBV18, the J call TRBJ1-1, with D possibly matching TRBD1 (5 bases). Trimming took 8 bases from V and 3 from J, leaving 13 bases between them. CDR3 size: 13 residues. CDR1 is KGHSH and CDR2 is LQKENI in the germline V gene. CDR3 coding DNA: TGTGCCAGCGACCGGGACTCCCACACTGAAGCTTTCTTT. Protein: CASDRDSHTEAFF.

The chain couples TRBV27 to TRBJ1-5, with TRBD1 as a possible D gene (6 bases). CDR3 size: 18 residues. The ends were cut back, 6 bases at V and 0 bases at J, with 21 bases in the middle. From germline, CDR1 is MNHEY and CDR2 SMNVEV (reference sequence). CDR3 nucleotides: TGTGCCAGCAGAACCGAGACAGGAGGCGTCTATAGCAATCAGCCCCAGCATTTT. Its protein is CASRTETGGVYSNQPQHF.

The chain is built from TRBV12-3 or TRBV12-4 and TRBJ2-1; TRBD1 might be the D (6 bases). V was pared by 5 bases and J by 4 bases, with 9 bases between. CDR3 size: 13 residues. CDR3 loop: CASSPGQYNEQFF. The CDR3 DNA reads as TGTGCCAGCAGTCCCGGACAGTACAATGAGCAGTTCTTC.

The CDR3 reads CASSNRDRGDQPQHF. CDR3 in DNA: TGTGCCAGTAGTAACCGGGACAGGGGGGATCAGCCCCAGCATTTT. V usage is TRBV19 and J usage is TRBJ1-5; 11 bases align to TRBD1. Germline V gives CDR1 LNHDA, CDR2 SQIVND (reference sequence). This CDR3 spans 15 amino acids. Trimming cost V 4 bases and J 5 bases; bases outside gene matches: 4.

This chain connects TRBV7-2 to TRBJ2-7; TRBD2 aligns across 12 bases. V shed 5 bases, J shed 10 bases, and the junction held 15 bases outside the gene matches. The CDR3 is made up of 16 amino acids. CDR1 SGHTA and CDR2 FQGNSA come from the germline V gene. For the CDR3, the DNA is TGTGCCAGCAGCCCTCGGGCGACTAGCGGGAGTGTAGGTCAGTACTTC. Translating gives CASSPRATSGSVGQYF.

This clone showed up just once. The rearrangement joins TRBV5-3 to TRBJ1-1; D is perhaps TRBD1 (5 bases). TRBV5-3 is classed as an ORF, of uncertain function. V was cut by 4 bases and J by 3 bases, with 7 bases left in between. This CDR3 comprises 12 residues. The CDR3 sequence is CARSRGDTEAFF. CDR3 coding DNA: TGTGCCAGAAGCCGGGGGGACACTGAAGCTTTCTTT.

The V gene is TRBV4-2, the J gene TRBJ2-3, with D unresolved. The length of the CDR3 is 13 residues. Trimming took 1 base from V and 4 from J, leaving 6 bases between them. Germline-derived CDR1 and CDR2 are LGHNA and YNFKEQ. CDR3 bases: TGTGCCAGCAGCCAAGCGTCGGCAGATACGCAGTATTTT. This sequence encodes CASSQASADTQYF.

V gene TRBV24-1 combines with J gene TRBJ2-3; D uncertain. In germline, CDR1 is KGHDR, CDR2 SFDVKD. Between the trimmed V and J ends, which lost 4 bases and 6 bases, there was a span of 7 bases. This CDR3 comprises 12 residues. In nucleotides, the CDR3 is TGTGCCACCAGTGACCTGCAGGATACGCAGTATTTT. Encoded protein: CATSDLQDTQYF.

The chain couples TRBV6-1 to TRBJ2-7; 9 positions match TRBD1. The junction had 6 bases not matched to a gene; V was cut back by 5 bases and J by 4 bases. Germline V gives CDR1 MNHNS, CDR2 SASEGT. CDR3 length: 14 amino acids. The CDR3 DNA sequence: TGTGCCAGCAGTTCGCCGGGACAGGGTTACGAGCAGTACTTC. Its protein product is CASSSPGQGYEQYF.

This clone turned up a few times. This rearrangement joins TRBV19 to TRBJ1-1; 9 bases agree with TRBD1. CDR3 length equals 16 residues. V was pared by 0 bases and J by 4 bases, with 6 bases of the junction left unmatched. Per the germline V gene, CDR1 is LNHDA and CDR2 is SQIVND (reference sequence). CDR3 in amino acids: CASSIESGTGITEAFF. Here the CDR3 DNA reads TGTGCCAGTAGTATAGAAAGCGGGACAGGGATCACTGAAGCTTTCTTT.

The chain is built from TRBV6-6 and TRBJ1-5; a possible D gene is TRBD1 (5 bases). Germline V CDR1 and CDR2: MNHNY, SVGAGI (reference sequence). Trimming stripped 6 bases from V and 2 bases from J, with 11 bases between. The CDR3 covers 14 residues. The CDR3 DNA follows: TGTGCCAGCAGCGAAACGGGGGGCAATCAGCCCCAGCATTTT. Translation: CASSETGGNQPQHF.

This chain uses TRBV6-5 with TRBJ1-6, with 7 bases aligning to TRBD1. There are 15 residues in the CDR3. Germline V gene data show CDR1 as MNHEY and CDR2 as SVGAGI. Losses at the gene ends were 4 bases for V and 10 bases for J; bases not matched to a gene: 10. As DNA, the CDR3 is TGTGCCAGCAGTTTCGTACAGGGGAATCGCTCACCCCTCCACTTT. Translation: CASSFVQGNRSPLHF.